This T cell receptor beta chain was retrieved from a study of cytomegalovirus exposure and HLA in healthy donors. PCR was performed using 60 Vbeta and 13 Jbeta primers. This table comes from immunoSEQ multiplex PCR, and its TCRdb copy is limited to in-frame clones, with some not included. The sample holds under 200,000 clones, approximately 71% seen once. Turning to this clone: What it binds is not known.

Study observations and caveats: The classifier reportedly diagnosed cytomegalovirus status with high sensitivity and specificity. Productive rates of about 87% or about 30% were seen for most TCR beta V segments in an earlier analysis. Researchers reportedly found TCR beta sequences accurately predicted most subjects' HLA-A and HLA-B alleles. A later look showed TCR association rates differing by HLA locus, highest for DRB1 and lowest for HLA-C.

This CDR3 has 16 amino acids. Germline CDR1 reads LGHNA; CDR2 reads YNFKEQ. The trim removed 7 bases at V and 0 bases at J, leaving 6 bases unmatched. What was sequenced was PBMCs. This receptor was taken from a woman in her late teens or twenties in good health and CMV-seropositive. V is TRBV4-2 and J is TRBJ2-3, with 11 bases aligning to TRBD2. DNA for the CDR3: TGTGCCAGCACCTCACTAGCGGGAGCTAGCACAGATACGCAGTATTTT. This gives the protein CASTSLAGASTDTQYF.